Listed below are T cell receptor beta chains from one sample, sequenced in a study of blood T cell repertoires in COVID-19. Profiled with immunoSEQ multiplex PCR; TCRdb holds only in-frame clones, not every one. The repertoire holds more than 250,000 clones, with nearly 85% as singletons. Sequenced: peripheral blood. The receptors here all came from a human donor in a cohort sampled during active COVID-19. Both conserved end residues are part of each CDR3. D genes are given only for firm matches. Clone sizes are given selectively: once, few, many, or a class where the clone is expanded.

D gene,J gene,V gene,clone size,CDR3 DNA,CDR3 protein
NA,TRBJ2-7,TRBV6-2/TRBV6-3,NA,TGTGCCAGCAGTTACTATCCTTCGACAGCAACGAGAGACGAGCAGTACTTC,CASSYYPSTATRDEQYF
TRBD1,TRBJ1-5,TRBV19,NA,TGTGCCAGCGGAAAGGGACAGGTAGTCAATCAGCCCCAGCATTTT,CASGKGQVVNQPQHF
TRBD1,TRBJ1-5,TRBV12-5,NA,TGTGCTAGTGGTTCAAACAGGGGGCTTGTTCAGCCCCAGCATTTT,CASGSNRGLVQPQHF
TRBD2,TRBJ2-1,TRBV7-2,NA,TGTGCCAGCAGCTTCCCAAGGGCGGGGACTAGCGTCTACAATGAGCAGTTCTTC,CASSFPRAGTSVYNEQFF
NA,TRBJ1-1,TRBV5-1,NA,TGCGCCAGCTCCTTGGGCGGGAACACTGAAGCTTTCTTT,CASSLGGNTEAFF
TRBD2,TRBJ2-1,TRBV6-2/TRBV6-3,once,TGTGCCAGCAGTAAAAGCGGGGGGCCGAGTAATGAGCAGTTCTTC,CASSKSGGPSNEQFF
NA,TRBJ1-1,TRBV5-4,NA,TGTGCCAGCAGCTCTCGGGGGAACACTGAAGCTTTCTTT,CASSSRGNTEAFF
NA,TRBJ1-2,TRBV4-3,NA,TGCGCCAGCAGCCAAGTGAGCGCGTCTAACTATGGCTACACCTTC,CASSQVSASNYGYTF
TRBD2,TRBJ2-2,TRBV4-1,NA,TGCGCCAGCAGCCAAGATCTGGGTAGCGGGGGGCTCATCGGGGAGCTGTTTTTT,CASSQDLGSGGLIGELFF
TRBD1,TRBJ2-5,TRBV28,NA,TGTGCCAGCAGTCCCCGGACAGGGCACCAAGAGACCCAGTACTTC,CASSPRTGHQETQYF
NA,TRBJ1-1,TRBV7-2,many,TGTGCCAGCAGCTCACAGGGAAGGAACACTGAAGCTTTCTTT,CASSSQGRNTEAFF
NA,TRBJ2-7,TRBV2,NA,TGTGCCAGCAGGGCGACAGGCTACGAGCAGTACTTC,CASRATGYEQYF
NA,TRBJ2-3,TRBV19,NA,TGTGCCAGTTCCACAGGGTGGGCGACAGATACGCAGTATTTT,CASSTGWATDTQYF
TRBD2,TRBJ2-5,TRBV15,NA,TGTGCCACCAGCAGATGGGGGGGTAGTAGCGGGAAAGAGACCCAGTACTTC,CATSRWGGSSGKETQYF
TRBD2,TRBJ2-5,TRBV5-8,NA,TGTGCCAGCAGCTTGGTAGCGGGAGGTACGGAGACCCAGTACTTC,CASSLVAGGTETQYF
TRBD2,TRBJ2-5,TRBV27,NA,TGTGCCAGCAGTCGACCTCCCGGGGGGGCAACAGAGACCCAGTACTTC,CASSRPPGGATETQYF
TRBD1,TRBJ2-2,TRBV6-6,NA,TGTGCCAGCAGTCACCGAACCGGGACAGGAAACACCGGGGAGCTGTTTTTT,CASSHRTGTGNTGELFF
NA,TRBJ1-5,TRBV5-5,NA,TGTGCCAGCAGCCCCGGGGGCGGGAGAAGTCAGCCCCAGCATTTT,CASSPGGGRSQPQHF
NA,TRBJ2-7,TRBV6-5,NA,TGTGCCAGCAGTTACTCGGCAGGGGGAGGCTACGAGCAGTACTTC,CASSYSAGGGYEQYF
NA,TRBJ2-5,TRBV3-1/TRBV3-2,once,TGTGCCAGCAGCCACGGCGGGTCCCCCCAAGAGACCCAGTACTTC,CASSHGGSPQETQYF
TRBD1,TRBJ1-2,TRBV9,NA,TGTGCCAGCAGCCCGAACAGGGGGGACTATGGCTACACCTTC,CASSPNRGDYGYTF
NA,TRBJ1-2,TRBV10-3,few,TGTGCCACCTCTACAGGTCCCTATGGCTACACCTTC,CATSTGPYGYTF
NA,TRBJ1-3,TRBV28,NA,TGTGCCAGCAGTTTCAGGGGTATCTCTGGAAACACCATATATTTT,CASSFRGISGNTIYF
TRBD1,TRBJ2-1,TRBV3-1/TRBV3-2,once,TGTGCCAGCAGCCAAGTGGGGGTGGGAGTAAGGGACAGGGGGCCCTTGCGGGAGAATAATGAGCAGTTCTTC,CASSQVGVGVRDRGPLRENNEQFF
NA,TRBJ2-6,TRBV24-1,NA,TGTGCCACCAGTGAAAACCCTAACAGGGTCAAGGCCAACGTCCTGACTTTC,CATSENPNRVKANVLTF
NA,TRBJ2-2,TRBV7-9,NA,TGTGCCAGCGGGGTACAGGGGAACACCGGGGAGCTGTTTTTT,CASGVQGNTGELFF
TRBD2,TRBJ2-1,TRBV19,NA,TGTGCCACCAGAGCGGGGCAAATTTACAATGAGCAGTTCTTC,CATRAGQIYNEQFF
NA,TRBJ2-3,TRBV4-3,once,TGCGCCAGCAGCCAAAGACGGGTATTCACAGATACGCAGTATTTT,CASSQRRVFTDTQYF
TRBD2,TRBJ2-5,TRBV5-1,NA,TGCGCCAGCAGCTTGACTAGCGGGGGGGAAGAGACCCAGTACTTC,CASSLTSGGEETQYF
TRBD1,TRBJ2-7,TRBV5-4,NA,TGTGCCAGCAGCTTTCAAGGACAGGGGGCCTACGAGCAGTACTTC,CASSFQGQGAYEQYF
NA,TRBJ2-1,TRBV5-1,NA,TGCGCCAGCAGCTTGGGCGGAGTTGTGAGCTCCTACAATGAGCAGTTCTTC,CASSLGGVVSSYNEQFF
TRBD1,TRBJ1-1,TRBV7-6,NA,TGTGCCAGCAGCTTAGGCAGGGGGACAGGGGACACTGAAGCTTTCTTT,CASSLGRGTGDTEAFF
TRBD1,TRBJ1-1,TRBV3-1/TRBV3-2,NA,TGTGCCAGCAGCCAGCGAAGGACAGGCCACTTTGGGCGGAGCACTGAAGCTTTCTTT,CASSQRRTGHFGRSTEAFF
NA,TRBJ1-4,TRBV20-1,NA,TGCAGTGCTAGTCTAGACAGTGCAACTAATGAAAAACTGTTTTTT,CSASLDSATNEKLFF
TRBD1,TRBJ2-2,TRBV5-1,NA,TGCGCCAGCGGTCGGACAGGGCAGAACACCGGGGAGCTGTTTTTT,CASGRTGQNTGELFF
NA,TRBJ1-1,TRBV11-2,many,TGTGCCAGCAGCTATGGACAAGGCACTGAAGCTTTCTTT,CASSYGQGTEAFF
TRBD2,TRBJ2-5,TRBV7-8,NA,TGTGCCAGCAGCCCGGGGAGCGGGAAATGGGAGACCCAGTACTTC,CASSPGSGKWETQYF
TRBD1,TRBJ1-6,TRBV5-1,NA,TGCGCCAGCAGCTTAGGACAGGGGGCAAATTCACCCCTCCACTTT,CASSLGQGANSPLHF
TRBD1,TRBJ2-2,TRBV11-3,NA,TGTGCCAGCAGCTCTGGACAGGCAGTGATCGGGGAGCTGTTTTTT,CASSSGQAVIGELFF
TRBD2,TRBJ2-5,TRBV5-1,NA,TGCGCCAGCAGCCGTCTAGCGGGATACGTGAAGACCCAGTACTTC,CASSRLAGYVKTQYF
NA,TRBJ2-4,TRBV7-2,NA,TGTGCCAGCACCTCTGCGCCCGCCGGAGCAAAGGCCAAAAACATTCAGTACTTC,CASTSAPAGAKAKNIQYF
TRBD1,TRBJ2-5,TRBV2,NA,TGTGCCATTGGGACAGGGGGCCCCGAGACCCAGTACTTC,CAIGTGGPETQYF
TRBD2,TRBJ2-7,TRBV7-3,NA,TGTGCCAGCAGCCCGGCCGGGGGGAGCTCCTACGAGCAGTACTTC,CASSPAGGSSYEQYF
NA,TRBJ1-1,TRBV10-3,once,TGTGCCATCATGGGGCAGCCGAACACTGAAGCTTTCTTT,CAIMGQPNTEAFF
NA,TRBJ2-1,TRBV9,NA,TGTGCCAGCAGCGTACTATTGGCGGGCAATGAGCAGTTCTTC,CASSVLLAGNEQFF
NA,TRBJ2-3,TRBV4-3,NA,TGCGCCAGCAGCCAAGATCTAACCCCCGGGGATACGCAGTATTTT,CASSQDLTPGDTQYF
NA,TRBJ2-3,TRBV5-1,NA,TGCGCCAGCAGCTTGGCTCCAGCGGGTATTATCGGGGCCATAGATACGCAGTATTTT,CASSLAPAGIIGAIDTQYF
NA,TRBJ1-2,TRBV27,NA,TGTGCCAGCAGTATACAGGGTGGGCTGGGTGGCTACACCTTC,CASSIQGGLGGYTF
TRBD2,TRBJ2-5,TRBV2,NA,TGTGCCGTCGGGGGGGTAAAAGGAGAGACCCAGTACTTC,CAVGGVKGETQYF
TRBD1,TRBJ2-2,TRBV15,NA,TGTGCCACCAGCGGGAGGACAGGGGTCGAAACCGGGGAGCTGTTTTTT,CATSGRTGVETGELFF
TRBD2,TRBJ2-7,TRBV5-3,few,TGTGCCAGAAGCTCCCTAACCTACCGGGGGGGCCCCTACGAGCAGTACTTC,CARSSLTYRGGPYEQYF
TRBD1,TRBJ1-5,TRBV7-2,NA,TGTGCCAGCAGCTTAGAGGGACAGGGTAATCAGCCCCAGCATTTT,CASSLEGQGNQPQHF
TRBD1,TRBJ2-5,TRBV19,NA,TGTGCCAGTAGTGATTACAGGGGGCAAGGACTTACCCAGTACTTC,CASSDYRGQGLTQYF
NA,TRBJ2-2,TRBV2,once,TGTGCCAGCAGTAAGTGGCAGGTACTCGGATCCGGGGAGCTGTTTTTT,CASSKWQVLGSGELFF
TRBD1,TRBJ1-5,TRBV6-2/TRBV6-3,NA,TGTGCCAGCAGTCCGGGGACAGGGGTATATCAGCCCCAGCATTTT,CASSPGTGVYQPQHF